This TCR beta chain was sequenced for a study of tumor and adjacent non-tumor tissue in lung cancer. A modified ARM-PCR protocol with three rounds of nested PCR amplified TCRbeta. A single record per CDR3 protein comes from TCRdb applying MiXCR to the multiplex PCR reads. Counted here are approximately 110,000 distinct CDR3 sequences, roughly 74% occurring once; the ten biggest clones make up 35% to 40%. No cell sorting was done before RNA was extracted from the tissue. CDR3 size: 13 residues. Germline-derived CDR1 and CDR2 are SQVTM and ANQGSEA. Unmatched junction bases numbered 6, after V lost 6 bases and J lost 10 bases. At least ten counts were recorded for this clonotype.

The sequenced sample was lung tumor tissue. This chain joins TRBV29-1 and TRBJ1-6, with 10 bases matching TRBD1. The receptor's source is an older woman with non-small cell lung cancer. The CDR3 region is CSVGDRGLSPLHF. In DNA form, the CDR3 reads TGCAGCGTGGGGGACAGGGGTTTGTCACCCCTCCACTTT.